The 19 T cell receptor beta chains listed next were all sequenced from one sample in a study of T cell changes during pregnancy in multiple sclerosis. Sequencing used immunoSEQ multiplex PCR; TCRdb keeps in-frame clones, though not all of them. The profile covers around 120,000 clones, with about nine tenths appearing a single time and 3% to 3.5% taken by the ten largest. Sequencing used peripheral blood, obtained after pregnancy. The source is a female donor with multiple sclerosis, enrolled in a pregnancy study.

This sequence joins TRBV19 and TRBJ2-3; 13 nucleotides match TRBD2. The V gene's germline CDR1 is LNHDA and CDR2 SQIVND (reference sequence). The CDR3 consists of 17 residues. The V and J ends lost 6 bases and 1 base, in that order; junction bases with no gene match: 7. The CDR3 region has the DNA TGTGCCAGTAGGTCGGGACTAGCGGGGCCCGGCACAGATACGCAGTATTTT. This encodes CASRSGLAGPGTDTQYF.

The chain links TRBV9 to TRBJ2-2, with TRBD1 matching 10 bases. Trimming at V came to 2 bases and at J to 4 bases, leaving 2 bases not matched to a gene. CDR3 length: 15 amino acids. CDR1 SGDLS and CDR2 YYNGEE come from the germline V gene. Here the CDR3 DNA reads TGTGCCAGCAGCGTGACAGGGGGCGCCACCGGGGAGCTGTTTTTT. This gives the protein CASSVTGGATGELFF.

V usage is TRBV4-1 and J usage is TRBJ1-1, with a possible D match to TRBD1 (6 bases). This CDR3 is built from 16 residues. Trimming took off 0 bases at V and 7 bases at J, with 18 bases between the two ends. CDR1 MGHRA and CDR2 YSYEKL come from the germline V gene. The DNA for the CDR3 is TGCGCCAGCAGCCAAGATCTATCAGGGGCGCGGAGTGAAGCTTTCTTT. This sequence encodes CASSQDLSGARSEAFF.

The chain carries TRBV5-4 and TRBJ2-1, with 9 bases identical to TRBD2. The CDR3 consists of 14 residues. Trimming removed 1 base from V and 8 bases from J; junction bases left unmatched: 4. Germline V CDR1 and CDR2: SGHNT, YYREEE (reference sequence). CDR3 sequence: CASSLLTSGHEQFF. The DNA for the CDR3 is TGTGCCAGCAGCTTGCTAACTAGCGGGCATGAGCAGTTCTTC.

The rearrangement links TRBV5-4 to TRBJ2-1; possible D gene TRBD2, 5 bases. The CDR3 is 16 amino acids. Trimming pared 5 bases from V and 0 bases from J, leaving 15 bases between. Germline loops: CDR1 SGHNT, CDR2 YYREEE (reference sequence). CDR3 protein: CASSPSGKSSYNEQFF. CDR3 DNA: TGTGCCAGCAGTCCCTCGGGGAAGAGCTCCTACAATGAGCAGTTCTTC.

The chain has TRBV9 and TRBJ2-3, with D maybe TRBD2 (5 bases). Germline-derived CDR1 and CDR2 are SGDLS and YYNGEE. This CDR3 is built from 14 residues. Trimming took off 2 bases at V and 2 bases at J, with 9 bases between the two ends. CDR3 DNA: TGTGCCAGCAGCGTGGGCGGACTCACAGATACGCAGTATTTT. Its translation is CASSVGGLTDTQYF.

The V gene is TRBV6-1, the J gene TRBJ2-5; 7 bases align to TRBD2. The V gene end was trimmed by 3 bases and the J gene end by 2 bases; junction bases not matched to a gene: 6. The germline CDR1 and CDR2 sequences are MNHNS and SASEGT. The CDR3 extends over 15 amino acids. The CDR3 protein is CASSDGGGSQETQYF. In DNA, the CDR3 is TGTGCCAGCAGTGATGGGGGGGGGAGTCAAGAGACCCAGTACTTC.

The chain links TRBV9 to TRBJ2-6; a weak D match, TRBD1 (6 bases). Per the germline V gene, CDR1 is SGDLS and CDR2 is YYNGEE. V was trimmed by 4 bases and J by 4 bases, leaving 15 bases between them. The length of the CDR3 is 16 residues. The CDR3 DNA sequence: TGTGCCAGCAGCACCACCACAGGGTCAGGGGCCAACGTCCTGACTTTC. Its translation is CASSTTTGSGANVLTF.

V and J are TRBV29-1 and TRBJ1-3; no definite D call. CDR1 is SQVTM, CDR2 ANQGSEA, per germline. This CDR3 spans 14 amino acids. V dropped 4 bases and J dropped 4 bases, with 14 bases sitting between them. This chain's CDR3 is CSVVYSSGGNTIYF. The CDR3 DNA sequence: TGCAGCGTTGTTTACAGTTCGGGGGGAAACACCATATATTTT.

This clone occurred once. CDR3 DNA: TGTGCCAGCAGCTTCGGACAGCTTAGCAATCAGCCCCAGCATTTT. This codes for CASSFGQLSNQPQHF. The chain joins TRBV7-9 to TRBJ1-5; the D gene is possibly TRBD1 (6 bases). Germline lookup yields CDR1 SEHNR and CDR2 FQNEAQ (reference sequence). The CDR3 is made up of 15 amino acids. The ends were cut back, 3 bases at V and 0 bases at J, with 9 bases in the middle.

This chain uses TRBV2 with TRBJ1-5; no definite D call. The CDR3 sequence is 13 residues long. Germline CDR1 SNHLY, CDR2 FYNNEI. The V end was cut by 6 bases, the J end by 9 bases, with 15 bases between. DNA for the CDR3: TGTGCCAGCAGCGCAGACATGAATAGGCCCCAGCATTTT. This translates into CASSADMNRPQHF. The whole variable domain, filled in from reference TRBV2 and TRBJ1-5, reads EPEVTQTPSHQVTQMGQEVILRCVPISNHLYFYWYRQILGQKVEFLVSFYNNEISEKSEIFDDQFSVERPDGSNFTLKIRSTKLEDSAMYFCASSADMNRPQHFGDGTRLSIL.

CDR3 bases: TGTGCCATCAGTCGGACATCCGGTCCCCAGGGCGGCTACACCTTC. Translated: CAISRTSGPQGGYTF. The rearrangement joins TRBV10-3 to TRBJ1-2; D may be TRBD1 (5 bases). Looked up from germline, CDR1 is ENHRY and CDR2 is SYGVKD. Trimming removed 5 bases at V and 8 bases at J, with 21 bases between. There are 15 residues in the CDR3.

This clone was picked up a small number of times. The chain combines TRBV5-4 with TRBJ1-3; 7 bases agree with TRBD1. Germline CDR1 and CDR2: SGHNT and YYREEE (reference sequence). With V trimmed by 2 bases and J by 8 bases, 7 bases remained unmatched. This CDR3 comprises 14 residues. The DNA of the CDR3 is TGTGCCAGCAGCTTTACAGGGGCTAGGGACACCATATATTTT. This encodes CASSFTGARDTIYF.

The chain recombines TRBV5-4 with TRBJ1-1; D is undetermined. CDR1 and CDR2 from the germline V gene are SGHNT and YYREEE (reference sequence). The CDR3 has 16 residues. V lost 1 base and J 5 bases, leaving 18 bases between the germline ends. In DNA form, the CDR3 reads TGTGCCAGCAGCTTGTACATTGGTCCGCAGCGGACTGAAGCTTTCTTT. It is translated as CASSLYIGPQRTEAFF.

The CDR3 loop reads CASSQDRVGQETQYF. CDR3 bases: TGCGCCAGCAGCCAAGATCGGGTAGGCCAAGAGACCCAGTACTTC. V gene TRBV4-1 combines with J gene TRBJ2-5, with D unclear. Germline V CDR1 and CDR2: MGHRA, YSYEKL. The V gene lost 0 bases and the J gene lost 1 base, with 9 bases spanning the gap. The CDR3 extends over 15 amino acids.

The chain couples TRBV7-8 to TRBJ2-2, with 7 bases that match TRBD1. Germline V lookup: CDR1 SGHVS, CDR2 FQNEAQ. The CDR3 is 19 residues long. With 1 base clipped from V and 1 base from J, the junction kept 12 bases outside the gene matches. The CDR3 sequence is CASSLVFGAGGLNTGELFF. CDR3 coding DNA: TGTGCCAGCAGCTTAGTCTTTGGGGCAGGGGGTTTGAACACCGGGGAGCTGTTTTTT.

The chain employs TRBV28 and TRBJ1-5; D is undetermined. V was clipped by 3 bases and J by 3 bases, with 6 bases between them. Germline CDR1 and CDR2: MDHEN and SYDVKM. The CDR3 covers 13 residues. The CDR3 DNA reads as TGTGCCAGCAGTTTGTCCTCCAATCAGCCCCAGCATTTT. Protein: CASSLSSNQPQHF. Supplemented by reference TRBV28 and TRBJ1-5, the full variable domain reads DVKVTQSSRYLVKRTGEKVFLECVQDMDHENMFWYRQDPGLGLRLIYFSYDVKMKEKGDIPEGYSVSREKKERFSLILESASTNQTSMYLCASSLSSNQPQHFGDGTRLSIL.

The CDR3 loop reads CASSYGGASGNTIYF. The CDR3 region has the DNA TGTGCCAGCAGTTACGGGGGGGCCTCTGGAAACACCATATATTTT. V is TRBV6-5 and J is TRBJ1-3; D possibly corresponds to TRBD1 (6 bases). V was clipped by 2 bases and J by 0 bases, with 8 bases between them. The CDR3 extends over 15 amino acids. The germline V gene has CDR1 MNHEY and CDR2 SVGAGI.

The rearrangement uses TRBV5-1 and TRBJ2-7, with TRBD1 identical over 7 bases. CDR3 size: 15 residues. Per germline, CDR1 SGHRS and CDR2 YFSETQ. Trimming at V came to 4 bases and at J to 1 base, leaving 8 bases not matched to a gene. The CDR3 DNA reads TGCGCCAGCAGCATAACGACAGGGCAGTCCTACGAGCAGTACTTC. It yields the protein CASSITTGQSYEQYF.